This record looks at one T cell receptor beta chain sequence and its context. The target antigen is unknown. Sequenced by immunoSEQ multiplex PCR; TCRdb stores in-frame clones only, minus some. Of 20,000 to 25,000 clones listed, 90% to 95% are singletons. The sample is drawn from a study of OX40 agonist ivuxolimab in advanced cancers. Across the whole study: There were three patients with partial responses, one having hepatocellular carcinoma and two cutaneous melanoma. Study conclusions and caveats: Normalized expansion of T-cell clones was also low for some nonresponders.

In germline, CDR1 is SEHNR, CDR2 FQNEAQ (reference sequence). There are 15 residues in the CDR3. The junction had 5 bases not matched to a gene; V was cut back by 3 bases and J by 1 base. The sequence was collected from an adult with an advanced solid tumor such as melanoma, head and neck, liver or kidney cancer. Material: CD4+ or CD8+ T cells sorted from blood, obtained in a trial of the OX40 agonist ivuxolimab. The rearrangement joins TRBV7-9 to TRBJ2-7, with TRBD1 identical over 8 bases. The CDR3 is CASSLGTGESYEQYF. For the CDR3, the DNA is TGTGCCAGCAGCTTGGGGACAGGAGAATCCTACGAGCAGTACTTC.